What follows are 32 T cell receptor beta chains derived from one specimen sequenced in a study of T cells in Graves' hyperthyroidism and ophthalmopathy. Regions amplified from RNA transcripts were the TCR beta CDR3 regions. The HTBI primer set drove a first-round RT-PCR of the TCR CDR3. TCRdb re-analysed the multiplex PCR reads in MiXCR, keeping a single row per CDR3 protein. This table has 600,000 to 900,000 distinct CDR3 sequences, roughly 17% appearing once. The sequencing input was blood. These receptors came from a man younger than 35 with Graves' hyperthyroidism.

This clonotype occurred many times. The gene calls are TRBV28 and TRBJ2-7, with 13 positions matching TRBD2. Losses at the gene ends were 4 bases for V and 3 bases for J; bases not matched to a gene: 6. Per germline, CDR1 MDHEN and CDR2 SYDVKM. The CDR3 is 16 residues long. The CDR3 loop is CASSSGLAGALYEQYF. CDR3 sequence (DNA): TGTGCCAGCAGTTCTGGACTAGCGGGGGCCCTCTACGAGCAGTACTTC.

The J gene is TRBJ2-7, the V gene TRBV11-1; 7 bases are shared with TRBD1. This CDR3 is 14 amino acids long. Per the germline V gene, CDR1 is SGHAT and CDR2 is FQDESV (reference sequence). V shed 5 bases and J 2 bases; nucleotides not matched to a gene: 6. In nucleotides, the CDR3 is TGTGCCAGCAGCCAACCCGGGACAGCCTACGAGCAGTACTTC. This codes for CASSQPGTAYEQYF.

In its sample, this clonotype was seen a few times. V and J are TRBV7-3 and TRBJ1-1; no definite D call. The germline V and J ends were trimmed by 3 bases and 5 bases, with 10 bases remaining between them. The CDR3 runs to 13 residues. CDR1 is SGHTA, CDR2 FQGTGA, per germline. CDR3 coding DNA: TGTGCCAGCAGCTTCTCCGTGCATACTGAAGCTTTCTTT. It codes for CASSFSVHTEAFF.

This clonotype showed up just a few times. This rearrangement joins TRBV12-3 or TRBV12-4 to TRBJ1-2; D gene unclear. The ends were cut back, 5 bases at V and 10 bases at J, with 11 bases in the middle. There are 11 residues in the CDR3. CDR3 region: CASSRMGFYTF. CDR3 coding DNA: TGTGCCAGCAGTAGAATGGGATTCTACACCTTC.

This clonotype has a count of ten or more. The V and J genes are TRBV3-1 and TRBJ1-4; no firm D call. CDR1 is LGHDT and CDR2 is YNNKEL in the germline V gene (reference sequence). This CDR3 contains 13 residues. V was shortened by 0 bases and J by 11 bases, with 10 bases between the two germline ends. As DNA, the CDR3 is TGTGCCAGCAGCCAAGAAGTGGCGGTGAAACTGTTTTTT. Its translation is CASSQEVAVKLFF.

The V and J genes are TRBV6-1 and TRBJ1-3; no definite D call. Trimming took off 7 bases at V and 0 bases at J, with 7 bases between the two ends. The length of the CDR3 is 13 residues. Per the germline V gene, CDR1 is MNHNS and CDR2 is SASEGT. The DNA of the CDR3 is TGTGCCAGCAATGAGGCCTCTGGAAACACCATATATTTT. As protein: CASNEASGNTIYF.

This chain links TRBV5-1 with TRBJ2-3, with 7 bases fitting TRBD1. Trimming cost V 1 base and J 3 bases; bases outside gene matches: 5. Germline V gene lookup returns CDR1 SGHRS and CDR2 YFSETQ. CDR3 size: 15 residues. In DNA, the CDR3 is TGCGCCAGCAGCTTGTTTGACAGGGCTACAGATACGCAGTATTTT. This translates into CASSLFDRATDTQYF.

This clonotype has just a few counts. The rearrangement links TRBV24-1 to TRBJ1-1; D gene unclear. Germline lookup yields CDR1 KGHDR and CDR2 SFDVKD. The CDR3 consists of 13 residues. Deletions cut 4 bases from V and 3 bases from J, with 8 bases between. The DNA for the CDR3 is TGTGCCACCAGTGACGGGCGTGACACTGAAGCTTTCTTT. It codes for CATSDGRDTEAFF.

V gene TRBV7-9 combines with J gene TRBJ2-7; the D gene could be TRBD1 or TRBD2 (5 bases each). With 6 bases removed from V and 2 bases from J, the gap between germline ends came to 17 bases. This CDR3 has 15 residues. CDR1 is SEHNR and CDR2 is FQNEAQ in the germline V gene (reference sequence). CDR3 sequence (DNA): TGTGCCAGCAGTGCTAGAGGGGACCGCGCCTACGAGCAGTACTTC. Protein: CASSARGDRAYEQYF.

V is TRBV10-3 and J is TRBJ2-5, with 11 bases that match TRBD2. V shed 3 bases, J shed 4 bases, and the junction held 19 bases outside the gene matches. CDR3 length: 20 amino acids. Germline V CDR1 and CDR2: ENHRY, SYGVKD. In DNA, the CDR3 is TGTGCCATCAGTGACCCCTTGGCCCTAGCGGGAGGACCTCGGGGAGAGACCCAGTACTTC. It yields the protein CAISDPLALAGGPRGETQYF.

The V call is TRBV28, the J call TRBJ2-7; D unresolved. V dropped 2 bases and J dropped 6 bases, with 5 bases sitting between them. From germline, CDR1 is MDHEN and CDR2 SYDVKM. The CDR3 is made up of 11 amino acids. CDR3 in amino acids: CASSLKFEQYF. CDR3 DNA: TGTGCCAGCAGTTTAAAGTTCGAGCAGTACTTC.

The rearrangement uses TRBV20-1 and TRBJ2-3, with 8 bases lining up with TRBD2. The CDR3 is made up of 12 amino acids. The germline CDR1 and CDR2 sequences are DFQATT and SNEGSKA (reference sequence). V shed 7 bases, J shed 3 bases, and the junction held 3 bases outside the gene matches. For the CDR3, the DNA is TGCAGTGTTACTAGCGGAACAGATACGCAGTATTTT. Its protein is CSVTSGTDTQYF.

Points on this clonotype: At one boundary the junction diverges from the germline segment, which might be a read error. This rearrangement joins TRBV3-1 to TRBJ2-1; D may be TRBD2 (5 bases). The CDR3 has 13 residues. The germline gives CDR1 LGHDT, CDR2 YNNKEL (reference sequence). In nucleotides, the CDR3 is TGTGTCAGCAGCCACGACTATATGAATGAGCAGTTCTTC. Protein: CVSSHDYMNEQFF.

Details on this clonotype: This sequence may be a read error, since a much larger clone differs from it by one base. CDR3 loop: CASSAERNSPLYF. CDR3 nucleotides: TGTGCCAGCAGTGCGGAGAGAAATTCACCCCTCTACTTT. The chain joins TRBV2 to TRBJ1-6, with D unclear. CDR1 and CDR2 (germline): SNHLY, FYNNEI. This CDR3 contains 13 residues. The full variable domain, with the rest looked up from reference TRBV2 and TRBJ1-6, is EPEVTQTPSHQVTQMGQEVILRCVPISNHLYFYWYRQILGQKVEFLVSFYNNEISEKSEIFDDQFSVERPDGSNFTLKIRSTKLEDSAMYFCASSAERNSPLYFGNGTRLTVT.

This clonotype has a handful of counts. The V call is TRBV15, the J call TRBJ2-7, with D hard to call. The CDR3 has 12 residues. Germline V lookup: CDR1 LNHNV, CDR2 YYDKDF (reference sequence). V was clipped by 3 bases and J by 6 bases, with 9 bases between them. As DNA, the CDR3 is TGTGCCACCAGCAGCATATTAGGCGAGCAGTACTTC. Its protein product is CATSSILGEQYF.

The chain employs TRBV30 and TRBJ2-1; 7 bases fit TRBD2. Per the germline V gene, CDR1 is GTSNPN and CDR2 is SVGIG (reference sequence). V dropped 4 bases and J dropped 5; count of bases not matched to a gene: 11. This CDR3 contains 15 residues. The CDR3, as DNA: TGTGCCTGGACCCGTCTTTACGGGAGGAACAATGAGCAGTTCTTC. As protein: CAWTRLYGRNNEQFF.

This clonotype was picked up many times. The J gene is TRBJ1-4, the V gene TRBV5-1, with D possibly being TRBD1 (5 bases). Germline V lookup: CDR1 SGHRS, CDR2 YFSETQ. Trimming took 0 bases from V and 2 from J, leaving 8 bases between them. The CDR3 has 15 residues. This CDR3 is CASSLEGPTNEKLFF. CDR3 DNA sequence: TGCGCCAGCAGCTTGGAGGGACCCACTAATGAAAAACTGTTTTTT. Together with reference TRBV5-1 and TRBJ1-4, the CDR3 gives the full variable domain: KAGVTQTPRYLIKTRGQQVTLSCSPISGHRSVSWYQQTPGQGLQFLFEYFSETQRNKGNFPGRFSGRQFSNSRSEMNVSTLELGDSALYLCASSLEGPTNEKLFFGSGTQLSVL.

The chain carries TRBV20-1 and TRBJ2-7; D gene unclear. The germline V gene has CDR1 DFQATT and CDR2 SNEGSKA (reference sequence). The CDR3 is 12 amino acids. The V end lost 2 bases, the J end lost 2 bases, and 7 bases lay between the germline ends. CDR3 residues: CSARLGTYEQYF. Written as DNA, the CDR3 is TGCAGTGCTAGACTAGGGACCTACGAGCAGTACTTC.

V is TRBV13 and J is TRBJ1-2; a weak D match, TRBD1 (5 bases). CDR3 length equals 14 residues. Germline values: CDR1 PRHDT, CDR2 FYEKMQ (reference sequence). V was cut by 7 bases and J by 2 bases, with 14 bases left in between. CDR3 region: CASTREEGNYGYTF. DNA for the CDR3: TGTGCCAGCACCCGGGAGGAGGGGAACTATGGCTACACCTTC.

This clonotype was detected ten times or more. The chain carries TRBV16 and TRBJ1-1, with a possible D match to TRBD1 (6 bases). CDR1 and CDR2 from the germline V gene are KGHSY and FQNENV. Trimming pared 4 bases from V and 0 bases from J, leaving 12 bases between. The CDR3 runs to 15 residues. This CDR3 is CASSRTGFMNTEAFF. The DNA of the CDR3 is TGTGCCAGCAGCCGCACAGGGTTCATGAACACTGAAGCTTTCTTT.

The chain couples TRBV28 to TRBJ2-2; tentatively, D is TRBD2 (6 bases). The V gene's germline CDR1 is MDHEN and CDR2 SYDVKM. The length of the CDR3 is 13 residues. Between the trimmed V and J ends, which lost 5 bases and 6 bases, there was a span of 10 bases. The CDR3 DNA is TGTGCCAGCAGTGGAGGGTCCCCCGGGGAGCTGTTTTTT. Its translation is CASSGGSPGELFF.

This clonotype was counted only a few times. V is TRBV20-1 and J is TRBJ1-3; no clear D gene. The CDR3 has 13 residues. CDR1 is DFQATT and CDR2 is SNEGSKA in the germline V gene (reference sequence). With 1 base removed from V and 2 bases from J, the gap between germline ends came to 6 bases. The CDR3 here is CSARVQAGNTIYF. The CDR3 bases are TGCAGTGCTAGAGTCCAGGCTGGAAACACCATATATTTT.

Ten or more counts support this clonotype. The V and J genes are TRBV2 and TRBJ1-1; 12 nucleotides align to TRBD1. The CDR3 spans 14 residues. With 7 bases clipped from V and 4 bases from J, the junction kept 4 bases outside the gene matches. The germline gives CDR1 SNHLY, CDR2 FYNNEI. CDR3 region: CASTGQGAGTEAFF. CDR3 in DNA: TGTGCCAGCACGGGACAGGGGGCCGGCACTGAAGCTTTCTTT. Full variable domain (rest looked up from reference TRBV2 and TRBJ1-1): EPEVTQTPSHQVTQMGQEVILRCVPISNHLYFYWYRQILGQKVEFLVSFYNNEISEKSEIFDDQFSVERPDGSNFTLKIRSTKLEDSAMYFCASTGQGAGTEAFFGQGTRLTVV.

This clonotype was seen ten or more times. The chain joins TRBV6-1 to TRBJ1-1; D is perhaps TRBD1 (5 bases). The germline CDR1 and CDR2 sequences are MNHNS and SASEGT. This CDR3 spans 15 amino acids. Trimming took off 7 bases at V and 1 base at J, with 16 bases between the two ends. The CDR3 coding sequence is TGTGCCAGCATCAATCAGGGAACAGGGAACACTGAAGCTTTCTTT. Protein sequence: CASINQGTGNTEAFF.

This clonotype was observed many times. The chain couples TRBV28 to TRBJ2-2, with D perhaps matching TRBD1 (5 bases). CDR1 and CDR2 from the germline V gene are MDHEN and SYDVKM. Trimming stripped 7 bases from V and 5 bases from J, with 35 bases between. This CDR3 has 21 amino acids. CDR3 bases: TGTGCCAGCAACTACTACGTACCGACGTCGAGGTGGGCAGGGTGGACCGGGGAGCTGTTTTTT. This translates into CASNYYVPTSRWAGWTGELFF.

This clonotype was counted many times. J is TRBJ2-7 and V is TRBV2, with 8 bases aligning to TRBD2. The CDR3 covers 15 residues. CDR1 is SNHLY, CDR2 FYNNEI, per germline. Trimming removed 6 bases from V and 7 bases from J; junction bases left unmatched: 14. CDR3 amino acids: CASSASLAAFGEQYF. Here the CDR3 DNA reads TGTGCCAGCAGCGCATCACTAGCGGCGTTTGGGGAGCAGTACTTC. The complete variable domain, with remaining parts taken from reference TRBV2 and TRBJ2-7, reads EPEVTQTPSHQVTQMGQEVILRCVPISNHLYFYWYRQILGQKVEFLVSFYNNEISEKSEIFDDQFSVERPDGSNFTLKIRSTKLEDSAMYFCASSASLAAFGEQYFGPGTRLTVT.

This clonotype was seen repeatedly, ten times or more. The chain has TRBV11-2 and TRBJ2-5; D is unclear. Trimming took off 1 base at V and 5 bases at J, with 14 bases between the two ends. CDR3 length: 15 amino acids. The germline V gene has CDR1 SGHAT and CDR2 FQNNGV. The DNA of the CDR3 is TGTGCCAGCAGCTTAGGGGCCACCTCCCGGGAGACCCAGTACTTC. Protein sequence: CASSLGATSRETQYF.

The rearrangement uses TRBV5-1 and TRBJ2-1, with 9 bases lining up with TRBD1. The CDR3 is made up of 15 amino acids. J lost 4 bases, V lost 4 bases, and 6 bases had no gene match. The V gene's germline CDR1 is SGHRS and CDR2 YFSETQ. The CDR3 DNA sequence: TGCGCCAGCAGCCCGACAGGGGGAGGTTACAATGAGCAGTTCTTC. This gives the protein CASSPTGGGYNEQFF. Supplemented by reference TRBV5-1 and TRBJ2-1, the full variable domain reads KAGVTQTPRYLIKTRGQQVTLSCSPISGHRSVSWYQQTPGQGLQFLFEYFSETQRNKGNFPGRFSGRQFSNSRSEMNVSTLELGDSALYLCASSPTGGGYNEQFFGPGTRLTVL.

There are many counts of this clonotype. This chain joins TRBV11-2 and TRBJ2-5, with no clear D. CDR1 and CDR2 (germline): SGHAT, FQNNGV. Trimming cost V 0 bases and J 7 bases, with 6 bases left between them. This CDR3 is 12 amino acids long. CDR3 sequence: CASSLDQVTQYF. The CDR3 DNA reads TGTGCCAGCAGCTTAGATCAGGTGACCCAGTACTTC.

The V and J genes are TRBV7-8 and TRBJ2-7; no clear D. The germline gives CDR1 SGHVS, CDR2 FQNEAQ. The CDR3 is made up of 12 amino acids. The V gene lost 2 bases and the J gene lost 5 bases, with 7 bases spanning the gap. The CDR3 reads CASSLRINEQYF. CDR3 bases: TGTGCCAGCAGCTTACGAATCAACGAGCAGTACTTC.

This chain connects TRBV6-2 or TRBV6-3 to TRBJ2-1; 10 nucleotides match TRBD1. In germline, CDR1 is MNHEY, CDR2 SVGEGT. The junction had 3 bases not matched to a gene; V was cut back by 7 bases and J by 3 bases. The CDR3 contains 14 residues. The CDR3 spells CASTRTGGYNEQFF. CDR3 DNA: TGTGCCAGCACGAGGACAGGGGGCTACAATGAGCAGTTCTTC.

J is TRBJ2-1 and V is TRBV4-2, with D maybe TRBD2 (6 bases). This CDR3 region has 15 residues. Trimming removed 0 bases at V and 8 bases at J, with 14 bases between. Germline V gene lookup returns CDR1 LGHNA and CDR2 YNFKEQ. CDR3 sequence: CASSQEVGGSHEQFF. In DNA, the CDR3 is TGTGCCAGCAGCCAAGAGGTAGGAGGGAGCCATGAGCAGTTCTTC.